This T cell receptor (beta chain) was identified in a study of T-cell reconstitution after alpha-beta-depleted transplantation in children. Looked up from germline, CDR1 is DFQATT and CDR2 is SNEGSKA (reference sequence). The CDR3 loop spans 16 amino acids. V gave up 5 bases and J gave up 6 bases; unmatched junction bases: 14. The sample holds many counts of this clonotype. This sample's TCRbeta library carried unique molecular identifier barcodes. A single record per CDR3 protein comes from TCRdb applying MiXCR to the PCR reads. The sample consists of hundreds of thousands of distinct CDR3 sequences, about an eighth of them appearing once.

The source of this sequence is a human donor who donated a stem cell graft to a child with Fanconi anemia. The sequencing used PBMCs, collected from the stem cell graft. This chain links TRBV20-1 with TRBJ2-1; 9 nucleotides agree with TRBD2. DNA for the CDR3: TGCAGTGCTTCCGCGGGGGGGAAGGTGTCGATCAATGAGCAGTTCTTC. Its translation is CSASAGGKVSINEQFF.